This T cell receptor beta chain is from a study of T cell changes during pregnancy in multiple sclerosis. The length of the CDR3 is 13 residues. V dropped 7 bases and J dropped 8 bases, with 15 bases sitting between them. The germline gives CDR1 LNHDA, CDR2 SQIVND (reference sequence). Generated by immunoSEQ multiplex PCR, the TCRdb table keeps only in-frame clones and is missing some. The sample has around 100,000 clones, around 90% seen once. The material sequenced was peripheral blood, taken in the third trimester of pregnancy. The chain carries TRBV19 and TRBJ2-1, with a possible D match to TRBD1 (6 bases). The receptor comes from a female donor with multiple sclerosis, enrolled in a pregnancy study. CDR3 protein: CASNPGDTDEQFF. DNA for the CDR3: TGTGCCAGTAACCCAGGGGACACCGATGAGCAGTTCTTC.